A single sample gave rise to the 12 T cell receptor beta chains below, sequenced in a study of blood T cell repertoires in COVID-19. Libraries were prepared by immunoSEQ multiplex PCR; TCRdb keeps only in-frame clonotypes and omits some of them. The sample has a few hundred thousand clones; roughly 82% are singletons. The sample comprised peripheral blood. The receptor set was obtained from a man aged 45-65 years with active or convalescent COVID-19.

The chain has TRBV6-5 and TRBJ1-2, with TRBD1 as a possible D gene (5 bases). The V end was cut by 4 bases, the J end by 2 bases, with 11 bases between. The CDR3 contains 14 residues. Germline CDR1 is MNHEY and CDR2 is SVGAGI. CDR3 nucleotide sequence: TGTGCCAGCAGTTCCGCGGGACCCAACTATGGCTACACCTTC. This codes for CASSSAGPNYGYTF.

This chain connects TRBV29-1 to TRBJ2-5, with D possibly being TRBD2 (6 bases). V gave up 5 bases and J gave up 2 bases, with 12 bases separating them. From germline, CDR1 is SQVTM and CDR2 ANQGSEA. CDR3 size: 13 residues. Here the CDR3 DNA reads TGCAGCGTTCAGAGCGGAGGGCAAGAGACCCAGTACTTC. Translated, it gives CSVQSGGQETQYF.

The V gene is TRBV6-6, the J gene TRBJ1-5, with 8 bases that match TRBD1. The germline CDR1 and CDR2 sequences are MNHNY and SVGAGI (reference sequence). The V segment lost 1 base and the J segment 7 bases; nucleotides outside the gene matches: 6. This CDR3 has 15 residues. CDR3 residues: CASSYWQGAGQPQHF. CDR3 DNA: TGTGCCAGCAGTTACTGGCAGGGGGCGGGACAGCCCCAGCATTTT.

This sequence joins TRBV7-2 and TRBJ2-5, with 7 bases identical to TRBD1. The CDR3 covers 14 residues. CDR1 SGHTA and CDR2 FQGNSA come from the germline V gene. The junction had 6 bases not matched to a gene; V was cut back by 3 bases and J by 5 bases. The CDR3 sequence: CASSFMRGPETQYF. The CDR3 region has the DNA TGTGCCAGCAGCTTTATGAGGGGGCCCGAGACCCAGTACTTC.

The rearrangement uses TRBV7-9 and TRBJ2-7, with a tentative D call TRBD2 (7 bases). This CDR3 is 18 amino acids long. The ends were cut back, 4 bases at V and 7 bases at J, with 29 bases in the middle. Per the germline V gene, CDR1 is SEHNR and CDR2 is FQNEAQ (reference sequence). CDR3 amino acids: CASSSNVGGDSARREQYF. The CDR3 nucleotides are TGTGCCAGCAGCTCCAACGTAGGGGGGGACTCAGCCCGTCGGGAGCAGTACTTC. Full variable domain (outside the CDR3, taken from reference TRBV7-9 and TRBJ2-7): DTGVSQNPRHKITKRGQNVTFRCDPISEHNRLYWYRQTLGQGPEFLTYFQNEAQLEKSRLLSDRFSAERPKGSFSTLEIQRTEQGDSAMYLCASSSNVGGDSARREQYFGPGTRLTVT.

In its sample, this clone was seen a few times. The chain links TRBV28 to TRBJ2-1, with TRBD2 matching over 7 bases. In germline, CDR1 is MDHEN, CDR2 SYDVKM. The CDR3 contains 14 residues. Trimming took 6 bases from V and 2 from J; bases not matched to a gene: 4. Here the CDR3 reads CASRYGLAYNEQFF. CDR3 in DNA: TGTGCCAGCAGATACGGACTAGCCTACAATGAGCAGTTCTTC.

This chain links TRBV27 with TRBJ2-3, with 10 nucleotides matching TRBD2. Germline-derived CDR1 and CDR2 are MNHEY and SMNVEV (reference sequence). With 5 bases clipped from V and 1 base from J, the junction kept 6 bases outside the gene matches. The CDR3 is made up of 16 amino acids. CDR3 in amino acids: CASSTHLAGGTDTQYF. The CDR3 DNA reads TGTGCCAGCAGTACACATCTAGCGGGAGGCACAGATACGCAGTATTTT.

This rearrangement joins TRBV7-8 to TRBJ2-2; 9 positions match TRBD1. The V gene end was trimmed by 5 bases and the J gene end by 6 bases; junction bases not matched to a gene: 7. The length of the CDR3 is 15 residues. Per germline, CDR1 SGHVS and CDR2 FQNEAQ. The CDR3 DNA sequence: TGTGCCAGCAGCAGAGCGGACAGGGGATCCGGGGAGCTGTTTTTT. It is translated as CASSRADRGSGELFF.

Ten or more counts support this clone. The chain uses TRBV5-4 and TRBJ2-5; 12 nucleotides align to TRBD2. The CDR3 extends over 16 amino acids. Germline V lookup: CDR1 SGHNT, CDR2 YYREEE (reference sequence). J gave up 6 bases and V 4 bases, and 10 bases lay outside the gene matches. The CDR3 spells CASSTPSGGASKTQYF. For the CDR3, the DNA is TGTGCCAGCAGCACGCCTAGCGGGGGGGCCTCGAAGACCCAGTACTTC. Variable domain in full (rest from reference TRBV5-4 and TRBJ2-5): ETGVTQSPTHLIKTRGQQVTLRCSSQSGHNTVSWYQQALGQGPQFIFQYYREEENGRGNFPPRFSGLQFPNYSSELNVNALELDDSALYLCASSTPSGGASKTQYFGPGTRLLVL.

The chain is built from TRBV28 and TRBJ2-7, with TRBD1 matching over 10 bases. V gave up 2 bases and J gave up 6 bases; unmatched junction bases: 7. The CDR3 is made up of 15 amino acids. Germline V CDR1 and CDR2: MDHEN, SYDVKM. The DNA of the CDR3 is TGTGCCAGCAGTTTAACCGGGACAGGGGTGCGCGAGCAGTACTTC. It encodes CASSLTGTGVREQYF.

The genes are TRBV3-1 (or the pseudogene TRBV3-2) and TRBJ2-5; D call uncertain. The germline V gene encodes CDR1 LGHDT and CDR2 YNNKEL (reference sequence). The CDR3 runs 11 residues. Trimming shortened V by 6 bases and J by 4 bases, and 6 bases separated the two germline ends. The CDR3 loop is CASRAGETQYF. The CDR3 bases are TGTGCCAGCAGGGCTGGAGAGACCCAGTACTTC.

J is TRBJ2-3 and V is TRBV5-1; D call uncertain. Trimming cost V 7 bases and J 0 bases, with 15 bases left between them. Germline V gene lookup returns CDR1 SGHRS and CDR2 YFSETQ. The length of the CDR3 is 15 residues. CDR3 bases: TGCGCCAGCTCCCCGGCAGGTTATAGCACAGATACGCAGTATTTT. Its protein is CASSPAGYSTDTQYF. Using reference TRBV5-1 and TRBJ2-3 for the parts outside the CDR3, the full variable domain is KAGVTQTPRYLIKTRGQQVTLSCSPISGHRSVSWYQQTPGQGLQFLFEYFSETQRNKGNFPGRFSGRQFSNSRSEMNVSTLELGDSALYLCASSPAGYSTDTQYFGPGTRLTVL.